This T cell receptor (beta chain) was observed in a study of shared clonotypes between healthy human individuals. The CDR3 spans 15 residues. Per the germline V gene, CDR1 is SEHNR and CDR2 is FQNEAQ (reference sequence). Germline trimming cut 1 base from V and 4 bases from J; bases unmatched to any gene: 6. TCRdb's table, derived via immunoSEQ multiplex PCR, lists solely in-frame clones and lacks some. The sample holds roughly 500,000 clones, 90% to 96% seen once. This chain connects TRBV7-9 to TRBJ2-7, with TRBD2 identical over 8 bases. This receptor was identified in a woman aged 30 to 39 in good health. Sequenced: naive CD4+ T cells sorted from blood. Noted subset: CD45RA+ positively selected. CDR3 in DNA: TGTGCCAGCAGCTTAGGTAGCGGGACACGTTACGAGCAGTACTTC. It is translated as CASSLGSGTRYEQYF.